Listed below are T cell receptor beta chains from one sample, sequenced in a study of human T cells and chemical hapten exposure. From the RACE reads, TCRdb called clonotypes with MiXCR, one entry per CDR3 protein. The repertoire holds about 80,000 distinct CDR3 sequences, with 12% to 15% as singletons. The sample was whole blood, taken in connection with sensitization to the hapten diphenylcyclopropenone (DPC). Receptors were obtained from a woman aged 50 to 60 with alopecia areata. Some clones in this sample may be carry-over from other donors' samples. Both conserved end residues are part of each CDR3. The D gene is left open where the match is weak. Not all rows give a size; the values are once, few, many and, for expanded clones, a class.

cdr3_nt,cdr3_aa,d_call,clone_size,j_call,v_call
TGTGCCATCAGTGACGGGCAGGGGATGGCTTTCTTT,CAISDGQGMAFF,-,many,TRBJ1-1,TRBV10-3
TGCAGCGTTATAAGGGGATCCGGGGAGCTGTTTTTT,CSVIRGSGELFF,-,few,TRBJ2-2,TRBV29-1
TGCAGCGCCGGGACTAGCGGGAGTGCCACAGATACGCAGTATTTT,CSAGTSGSATDTQYF,TRBD2,-,TRBJ2-3,TRBV29-1
TGCGCCAGCAGCCCCACCGACTCCTTGAGCTCCTACAATGAGCAGTTCTTC,CASSPTDSLSSYNEQFF,-,-,TRBJ2-1,TRBV5-1
TGCGCCAGCAGCTTGGAAAGCAGTGGATCTGGAAACACCATATATTTT,CASSLESSGSGNTIYF,-,-,TRBJ1-3,TRBV5-1
TGCAGTGCTAGAGAGCCAACTAGCGGGAGGGCCGCTGAGCAGTTCTTC,CSAREPTSGRAAEQFF,TRBD2,-,TRBJ2-1,TRBV20-1
TGCGCCAGCAGCTTGGTGCAGCTCCCCTACGAGCAGTACTTC,CASSLVQLPYEQYF,-,-,TRBJ2-7,TRBV5-1
TGTGCCAGCAGTCGACCAATAACGACAGGGTTTTTGTTGTACTTC,CASSRPITTGFLLYF,TRBD1,-,TRBJ2-7,TRBV28
TGTGCCAGCAGCCTAGGACAGGACCCAAGGGATACGCAGTATTTT,CASSLGQDPRDTQYF,TRBD1,few,TRBJ2-3,TRBV12-3/TRBV12-4
TGTGCCTGGGGACCGTCTAGCAATCAGCCCCAGCATTTT,CAWGPSSNQPQHF,-,-,TRBJ1-5,TRBV30
TGCGCCAGCAGCTTGGGCACGGAGCGGAATGAAAAACTGTTTTTT,CASSLGTERNEKLFF,-,many,TRBJ1-4,TRBV5-1
TGTGCCAGCAGCTTAGATCTTAGGCGTACTAGCGGACTATACAATGAGCAGTTCTTC,CASSLDLRRTSGLYNEQFF,TRBD2,once,TRBJ2-1,TRBV11-2
TGCAGCGTTGAGGCAGCGACAGATACGCAGTATTTT,CSVEAATDTQYF,-,-,TRBJ2-3,TRBV29-1
TGTGCCAGCAGCAATTTTGCGACAGGGGGCAACACCGGGGAGCTGTTTTTT,CASSNFATGGNTGELFF,TRBD1,many,TRBJ2-2,TRBV6-5
TGTGCCAGCAGCTTATGGTGGTCGAGGATTTGGACTAGCGGGAGTAATGAGCAGTTCTTC,CASSLWWSRIWTSGSNEQFF,TRBD2,many,TRBJ2-1,TRBV7-2
TGCGCCAGCAGCCAAGATTCGGCAGGGGCAAGTAATTCACCCCTCCACTTT,CASSQDSAGASNSPLHF,-,few,TRBJ1-6,TRBV4-1
TGCGCCAGCAGCGGACCGGGACAGGGTACCACCGGGGAGCTGTTTTTT,CASSGPGQGTTGELFF,TRBD1,-,TRBJ2-2,TRBV5-1
TGTGCCAGCACCTCTCCCGGAAACTCCTACGAGCAGTACTTC,CASTSPGNSYEQYF,-,few,TRBJ2-7,TRBV6-5
TGTGCCAGCAGCTCACCCTCTGGAAACACCATATATTTT,CASSSPSGNTIYF,-,few,TRBJ1-3,TRBV7-6
TGTGCCAGCTTGCCCGGCAGACTAGCGGGATCGGAGACCCAGTACTTC,CASLPGRLAGSETQYF,TRBD2,few,TRBJ2-5,TRBV28
TGTGCCAGCAGCCGGGGTAGTGAGCAGTTCTTC,CASSRGSEQFF,-,few,TRBJ2-1,TRBV7-9
TGTGCCAGCAGCGTAGGGACTAGCGCGTCCACAGATACGCAGTATTTT,CASSVGTSASTDTQYF,TRBD2,few,TRBJ2-3,TRBV7-8
TGTGCCAGCAGCGCGGACAGAGGGGTGGATACGCAGTATTTT,CASSADRGVDTQYF,-,few,TRBJ2-3,TRBV7-2
TGCGCCAGCAGCTTGGTAGCTATGTCCGGGGAGCTGTTTTTT,CASSLVAMSGELFF,-,few,TRBJ2-2,TRBV5-1
TGTGCCAGTACTATTCCGGACAGTTATAATTCACCCCTCCACTTT,CASTIPDSYNSPLHF,-,-,TRBJ1-6,TRBV2
TGTGCCAGCAGTTTAGACACGAACACCGGGGAGCTGTTTTTT,CASSLDTNTGELFF,-,many,TRBJ2-2,TRBV5-1
TGTGCCAGCGTCCCGGGACTTACAGATACGCAGTATTTT,CASVPGLTDTQYF,-,few,TRBJ2-3,TRBV11-2
TGCAGTGCTAGAGCAGGGGGACAGACCTACGAGCAGTACTTC,CSARAGGQTYEQYF,TRBD1,-,TRBJ2-7,TRBV20-1
TGTGCCAGCAGCCCCGCAGGGACCGACGAGCAGTACTTC,CASSPAGTDEQYF,-,many,TRBJ2-7,TRBV3-1
TGTGCCAGCAGGGGGGAAAGCTACGAGCAGTACTTC,CASRGESYEQYF,-,few,TRBJ2-7,TRBV2
TGTGCCAGCAGCCTCGGGACTAGCGGCCTCACAGATACGCAGTATTTT,CASSLGTSGLTDTQYF,TRBD2,many,TRBJ2-3,TRBV11-2
TGCGCCAGCAGCCAAGGTTTTTTTGGCGGGACCAGGGGGGCTACGCAGTATTTT,CASSQGFFGGTRGATQYF,-,many,TRBJ2-3,TRBV4-1
TGTGCCAGCAGCGGTACCTGGGGGGCGCATGACACCGGGGAGCTGTTTTTT,CASSGTWGAHDTGELFF,-,-,TRBJ2-2,TRBV21-1
TGTGCCAGCAGCTTAGCTAGAAGCTCCTACAATGAGCAGTTCTTC,CASSLARSSYNEQFF,-,many,TRBJ2-1,TRBV7-2
TGCGCCAGCAGCGCCGCGGGACAGGTTCGGGCTTTCTTT,CASSAAGQVRAFF,TRBD1,few,TRBJ1-1,TRBV5-1
TGTGCCAGCAGTTTATCGATGGGGGCTGGCGAGACCCAGTACTTC,CASSLSMGAGETQYF,-,-,TRBJ2-5,TRBV27
TGTGCCAGCAGCTTAGAGGGTCGTGGCTATAGCACAGATACGCAGTATTTT,CASSLEGRGYSTDTQYF,-,few,TRBJ2-3,TRBV7-9
TGCAGCGTTGATCCTCAAGATACGCAGTATTTT,CSVDPQDTQYF,-,few,TRBJ2-3,TRBV29-1
TGTGCCAGCAGCTACGAAGAGACCCAGTACTTC,CASSYEETQYF,-,many,TRBJ2-5,TRBV11-2
TGTGCCTGGGACACAGGGAACAATCAGCCCCAGCATTTT,CAWDTGNNQPQHF,-,-,TRBJ1-5,TRBV30
TGTGCCAGCAGTCTCCGGGACACATTCTACGAGCAGTACTTC,CASSLRDTFYEQYF,-,-,TRBJ2-7,TRBV27
TGTGCCAGCAGTTTCAGGGGGCGGGAGCAGTACTTC,CASSFRGREQYF,TRBD1,-,TRBJ2-7,TRBV12-3/TRBV12-4
TGTGCCATCTCCCCCAGGGGATCTGGGGCCAACGTCCTGACTTTC,CAISPRGSGANVLTF,-,-,TRBJ2-6,TRBV10-3
TGTGCCAGCAGTACCAGGGGGGATACGAACACTGAAGCTTTCTTT,CASSTRGDTNTEAFF,TRBD1,-,TRBJ1-1,TRBV28
TGTGCCAGCAAAGTTCTAGCGGGAGTGCCCTACGAGCAGTACTTC,CASKVLAGVPYEQYF,TRBD2,few,TRBJ2-7,TRBV7-2
TGTGCCAGCAGTTTGGAGGGGGAGCTGTTTTTT,CASSLEGELFF,-,few,TRBJ2-2,TRBV12-3/TRBV12-4
TGTGCCAGCAGCCTCGGACAGGGAATAGATGGCTACACCTTC,CASSLGQGIDGYTF,TRBD1,-,TRBJ1-2,TRBV3-1
TGTGCCAGCAGTTCCCTTGTTCCGCGGGAGCAGTACTTC,CASSSLVPREQYF,-,many,TRBJ2-7,TRBV28
TGCGCCAGCAGCCAAGATAGGCTAGCGGGAGGGCCGAACAATGAGCAGTTCTTC,CASSQDRLAGGPNNEQFF,TRBD2,-,TRBJ2-1,TRBV4-3
TGTGCCAGCAGTCAGACAGGGGGAACTAACTATGGCTACACCTTC,CASSQTGGTNYGYTF,TRBD1,many,TRBJ1-2,TRBV27
TGTGCCAGCTCACCAAATATGTGGGACGAAGCTTTCTTT,CASSPNMWDEAFF,-,many,TRBJ1-1,TRBV18
TGTGCCATCAGTGAGTCGGGACAGGGGGCACGATACAATGAGCAGTTCTTC,CAISESGQGARYNEQFF,TRBD1,-,TRBJ2-1,TRBV10-3
TGCAGTGCTAGAGACGGGACTAGCGGGAACAATGAGCAGTTCTTC,CSARDGTSGNNEQFF,TRBD2,-,TRBJ2-1,TRBV20-1
TGTGCCAGCAGTGAAAGCAGGGGAAACTTAGAGACCCAGTACTTC,CASSESRGNLETQYF,-,few,TRBJ2-5,TRBV2
TGTGCCAGCAGTCCGGGACTAGCGGGGGCCTACGAGCAGTACTTC,CASSPGLAGAYEQYF,TRBD2,many,TRBJ2-7,TRBV28
TGTGCCAGCAGAAAAGGACTAGCGGGAGATGATGAGCAGTTCTTC,CASRKGLAGDDEQFF,TRBD2,few,TRBJ2-1,TRBV27
TGTGCCAGCAGTTTTGTTGTTGGGCTAGCGGGAGGGCCTGATACGCAGTATTTT,CASSFVVGLAGGPDTQYF,TRBD2,few,TRBJ2-3,TRBV28